What follows are 20 T cell receptor beta chains derived from one specimen sequenced in a study of shared clonotypes between healthy human individuals. Some clones are missing from TCRdb's copy, which holds only in-frame ones; the method was immunoSEQ multiplex PCR. Of a few hundred thousand clones in the sample, roughly 80% were seen once. The specimen was PBMCs. These receptors came from a woman aged 40 to 50 in good health. Some clones in this sample may be carry-over from other donors' samples.

This clone was counted only a few times. The chain couples TRBV6-6 to TRBJ2-1; 13 nucleotides line up with TRBD2. Trimming removed 8 bases from V and 14 bases from J; junction bases left unmatched: 9. This CDR3 region has 13 residues. The germline CDR1 and CDR2 sequences are MNHNY and SVGAGI (reference sequence). The CDR3: CASSGLAGRGEFF. The CDR3 bases are TGTGCCAGCTCGGGACTAGCGGGGAGGGGGGAGTTCTTC.

The chain joins TRBV30 to TRBJ1-2; D is ambiguous. The CDR3 is 11 residues long. The ends were cut back, 2 bases at V and 2 bases at J, with 3 bases in the middle. The germline CDR1 and CDR2 sequences are GTSNPN and SVGIG (reference sequence). In nucleotides, the CDR3 is TGTGCCTGGAGTCCCAACTATGGCTACACCTTC. Translating it yields CAWSPNYGYTF.

The V call is TRBV7-8, the J call TRBJ1-1; D is unresolved. Trimming stripped 4 bases from V and 2 bases from J, with 8 bases between. The V gene's germline CDR1 is SGHVS and CDR2 FQNEAQ. The CDR3 extends over 13 amino acids. The DNA for the CDR3 is TGTGCCAGCAGCTCCCTTATAAACACTGAAGCTTTCTTT. Protein: CASSSLINTEAFF.

The chain carries TRBV10-3 and TRBJ2-3; maybe TRBD1 (6 bases). Trimming took 10 bases from V and 2 from J, leaving 16 bases between them. The CDR3 has 14 amino acids. CDR1 is ENHRY, CDR2 SYGVKD, per germline. Written as DNA, the CDR3 is TGTGCCACCGCGGCAGGGGCGACCACAGATACGCAGTATTTT. It is translated as CATAAGATTDTQYF.

This clone was counted a single time. Distinct nucleotide sequences in the sample also encode this CDR3. This sequence joins TRBV7-9 and TRBJ2-7; tentatively, D is TRBD2 (6 bases). The CDR3 sequence is 14 residues long. Germline CDR1 SEHNR, CDR2 FQNEAQ (reference sequence). Deletions cut 3 bases from V and 0 bases from J, with 9 bases between. CDR3 in DNA: TGTGCCAGCAGCTTGGCGGGAAGCTCCTACGAGCAGTACTTC. This encodes CASSLAGSSYEQYF.

This clone was observed many times. The chain uses TRBV7-3 and TRBJ2-1; D ambiguous. The CDR3 runs 15 residues. V was pared by 5 bases and J by 0 bases, with 11 bases between. The germline gives CDR1 SGHTA, CDR2 FQGTGA. The CDR3 here is CASSPTASSYNEQFF. Written as DNA, the CDR3 is TGTGCCAGCAGCCCTACAGCGAGCTCCTACAATGAGCAGTTCTTC.

The rearrangement links TRBV7-9 to TRBJ1-4; D may be TRBD1 (5 bases). V was trimmed by 5 bases and J by 10 bases, leaving 17 bases between them. The length of the CDR3 is 14 residues. CDR1 is SEHNR and CDR2 is FQNEAQ in the germline V gene (reference sequence). DNA of the CDR3: TGTGCCAGCAGCCTTGACAGCTACAAAGGAAAACTGTTTTTT. Its protein product is CASSLDSYKGKLFF.

V usage is TRBV6-9 and J usage is TRBJ1-1, with D possibly matching TRBD1 (6 bases). This CDR3 comprises 14 residues. Trimming removed 7 bases from V and 5 bases from J, with 17 bases in between. Germline V gene data show CDR1 as MNHGY and CDR2 as SVAAGI. The CDR3 loop reads CASTSRGTATEAFF. CDR3 in DNA: TGTGCCAGCACCTCGAGGGGGACGGCGACTGAAGCTTTCTTT.

This clone has just one count. V gene TRBV7-3 combines with J gene TRBJ2-2; weak D call: TRBD2 (5 bases). Germline CDR1 SGHTA, CDR2 FQGTGA. V lost 6 bases, J lost 6 bases, and 11 bases lay in between. The CDR3 has 13 amino acids. The CDR3 bases are TGTGCCAGCAGTCCAAGAGGGTCCGGGGAGCTGTTTTTT. Translating it yields CASSPRGSGELFF.

The chain couples TRBV30 to TRBJ1-1; perhaps TRBD1 as D (5 bases). The CDR3 sequence is 14 residues long. Germline CDR1 reads GTSNPN; CDR2 reads SVGIG (reference sequence). V was trimmed by 3 bases and J by 1 base, leaving 12 bases between them. The CDR3 nucleotides are TGTGCCTGGAGCCTTGGCAGGGCGAACACTGAAGCTTTCTTT. Translating it yields CAWSLGRANTEAFF.

The chain is built from TRBV28 and TRBJ1-4; no reliable D call. Germline V CDR1 and CDR2: MDHEN, SYDVKM. The CDR3 spans 13 residues. V was shortened by 8 bases and J by 7 bases, with 14 bases between the two germline ends. The CDR3 nucleotides read TGTGCCAGCTCCATTAGGCTTTTTGAAAAACTGTTTTTT. Its protein product is CASSIRLFEKLFF.

The chain links TRBV5-6 to TRBJ1-2; a weak D match, TRBD1 (5 bases). Trimming took off 5 bases at V and 5 bases at J, with 13 bases between the two ends. The CDR3 totals 13 residues. Germline CDR1 reads SGHDT; CDR2 reads YYEEEE. CDR3 in DNA: TGTGCCAGCAGGCTAGGCAGGGCATATGGCTACACCTTC. Amino acids: CASRLGRAYGYTF.

This rearrangement joins TRBV20-1 to TRBJ1-2, with unresolved D. CDR1 DFQATT and CDR2 SNEGSKA come from the germline V gene (reference sequence). The CDR3 runs 11 residues. V was shortened by 3 bases and J by 4 bases, with 6 bases between the two germline ends. For the CDR3, the DNA is TGCAGTGCTAGCGCGTCCTATGGCTACACCTTC. This encodes CSASASYGYTF.

The chain is built from TRBV5-1 and TRBJ2-2, with TRBD2 identical over 13 bases. CDR3 length: 14 amino acids. CDR1 is SGHRS, CDR2 YFSETQ, per germline. Unmatched junction bases numbered 1, after V lost 6 bases and J lost 5 bases. CDR3 sequence: CASKTSGGTGELFF. As DNA, the CDR3 is TGCGCCAGCAAGACTAGCGGGGGGACCGGGGAGCTGTTTTTT.

The chain links TRBV30 to TRBJ2-1, with 12 nucleotides matching TRBD2. V trimming: 3 bases; J trimming: 3 bases; junction bases outside the gene matches: 12. Germline CDR1 and CDR2: GTSNPN and SVGIG (reference sequence). The CDR3 sequence is 18 residues long. The CDR3 region has the DNA TGTGCCTGGAGGGCTTCGAGACTAGCGGGAGATATCTACAATGAGCAGTTCTTC. It encodes CAWRASRLAGDIYNEQFF.

The chain has TRBV10-3 and TRBJ2-5; no definite D call. CDR1 is ENHRY, CDR2 SYGVKD, per germline. V was cut by 3 bases and J by 5 bases, with 7 bases left in between. The CDR3 consists of 12 residues. The CDR3 is CAISDFWETQYF. The CDR3 nucleotides read TGTGCCATCAGTGATTTTTGGGAGACCCAGTACTTC.

This sequence joins TRBV25-1 and TRBJ2-5; D assignment may be TRBD1 or TRBD2 (5 bases each). CDR1 is MGHDK, CDR2 SYGVNS, per germline. The CDR3 runs 15 residues. Trimming cost V 6 bases and J 5 bases, with 19 bases left between them. CDR3 bases: TGTGCCAGCAGCGCCCCTGGGACGGGCCGGGAGACCCAGTACTTC. Translation: CASSAPGTGRETQYF. Supplemented by reference TRBV25-1 and TRBJ2-5, the full variable domain reads EADIYQTPRYLVIGTGKKITLECSQTMGHDKMYWYQQDPGMELHLIHYSYGVNSTEKGDLSSESTVSRIRTEHFPLTLESARPSHTSQYLCASSAPGTGRETQYFGPGTRLLVL.

The rearrangement joins TRBV11-3 to TRBJ2-1; D remains unclear. This CDR3 is 16 amino acids long. V dropped 4 bases and J dropped 5 bases, with 18 bases sitting between them. In germline, CDR1 is SGHNT, CDR2 YENEEA. CDR3 in DNA: TGTGCCAGCAGCTCCGAGGTAGGCCGCTCGAACAATGAGCAGTTCTTC. This sequence encodes CASSSEVGRSNNEQFF.

This clone was found a few times. A read error may be the cause here, since a much bigger clone is one base away. CDR3 sequence reads: CASSLSGSSYNEQLF. CDR3 coding DNA: TGTGCCAGCAGCCTTAGCGGAAGCTCCTACAATGAGCAGCTCTTC. The rearrangement links TRBV2 to TRBJ2-1; the D gene is possibly TRBD2 (6 bases). This CDR3 contains 15 residues. The germline gives CDR1 SNHLY, CDR2 FYNNEI.

As regards this clone: With a far larger clone one base away, a read error is the likely cause. This chain uses TRBV28 with TRBJ1-2; D is undetermined. The CDR3 loop spans 13 amino acids. Germline V gives CDR1 MDHEN, CDR2 SYDVKM. CDR3 sequence reads: CARSSGPYYGYTF. The CDR3 DNA follows: TGTGCCAGAAGTTCCGGGCCGTACTATGGCTACACCTTC.